Described below is a single T cell receptor (beta chain) sequence and its context. Trimming cost V 0 bases and J 6 bases, with 5 bases left between them. The CDR3 runs 12 residues. From germline, CDR1 is SGHDT and CDR2 YYEEEE. This specimen belongs to a study of technical replicates of blood from a few donors. Clones were sequenced by immunoSEQ multiplex PCR, and TCRdb holds only the in-frame ones, with some missing. This sample yields some 94,000 clones, of which around 96% are seen a single time; around 0.31% belongs to the top ten. The genes are TRBV5-6 and TRBJ2-3; no definite D call. This clonotype originated in a human donor in good health. Specimen: T cells isolated from PBMCs. CDR3 in DNA: TGTGCCAGCAGCTTGGTGCGGGATACGCAGTATTTT. Translated, it gives CASSLVRDTQYF.